Sequencing of this TCR beta chain was carried out in a study of blood T cell repertoires in COVID-19. Study overall: Nucleic acid was either cDNA or gDNA, and it came from T cells, B-cell-depleted T cells, or PBMCs.

TCRdb's table, derived via immunoSEQ multiplex PCR, lists solely in-frame clones and lacks some. The repertoire holds approximately 180,000 clones, with 65% to 85% as singletons. The CDR3 runs 14 residues. Germline V CDR1 and CDR2: MNHEY, SVGAGI. V was clipped by 4 bases and J by 4 bases; unmatched bases: 1. The material sequenced was peripheral blood. This chain connects TRBV6-5 to TRBJ1-5, with TRBD1 matching 10 bases. This TCR derives from a woman in her forties with COVID-19, enrolled during active disease. The CDR3 DNA reads as TGTGCCAGCAGTTGGACAGGGGGAAATCAGCCCCAGCATTTT. Translated, it gives CASSWTGGNQPQHF.